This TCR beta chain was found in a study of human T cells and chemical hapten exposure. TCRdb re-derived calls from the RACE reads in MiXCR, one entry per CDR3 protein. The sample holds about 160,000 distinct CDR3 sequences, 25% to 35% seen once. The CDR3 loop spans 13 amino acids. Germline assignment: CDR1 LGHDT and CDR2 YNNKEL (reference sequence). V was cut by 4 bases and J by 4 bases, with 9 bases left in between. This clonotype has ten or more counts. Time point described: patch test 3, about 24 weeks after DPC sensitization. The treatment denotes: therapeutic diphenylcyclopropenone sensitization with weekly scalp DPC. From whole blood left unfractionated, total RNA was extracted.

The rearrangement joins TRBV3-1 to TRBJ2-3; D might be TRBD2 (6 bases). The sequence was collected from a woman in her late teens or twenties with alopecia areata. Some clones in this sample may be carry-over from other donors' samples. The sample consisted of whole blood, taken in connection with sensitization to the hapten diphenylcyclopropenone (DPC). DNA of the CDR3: TGTGCCAGCAGCCGATCGGGGGCAGATACGCAGTATTTT. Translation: CASSRSGADTQYF.